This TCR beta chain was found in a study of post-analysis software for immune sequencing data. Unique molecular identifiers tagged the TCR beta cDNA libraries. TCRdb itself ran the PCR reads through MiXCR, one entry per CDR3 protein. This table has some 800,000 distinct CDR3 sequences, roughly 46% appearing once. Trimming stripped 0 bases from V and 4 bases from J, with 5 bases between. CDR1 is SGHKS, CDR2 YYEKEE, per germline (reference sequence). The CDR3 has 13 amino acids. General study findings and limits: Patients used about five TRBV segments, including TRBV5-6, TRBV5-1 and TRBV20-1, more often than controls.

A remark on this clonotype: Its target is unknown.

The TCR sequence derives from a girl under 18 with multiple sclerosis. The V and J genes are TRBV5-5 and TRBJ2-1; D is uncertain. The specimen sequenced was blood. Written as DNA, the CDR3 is TGTGCCAGCAGCTTGGACGGATACAATGAGCAGTTCTTC. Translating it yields CASSLDGYNEQFF. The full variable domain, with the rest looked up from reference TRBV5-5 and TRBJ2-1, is DAGVTQSPTHLIKTRGQQVTLRCSPISGHKSVSWYQQVLGQGPQFIFQYYEKEERGRGNFPDRFSARQFPNYSSELNVNALLLGDSALYLCASSLDGYNEQFFGPGTRLTVL.